These T cell receptor beta chains were read from a single sample in a study of T cell repertoires in cytomegalovirus infection. TCRdb reanalysed the reads using MiXCR and keeps one entry per CDR3 protein. Among approximately 990,000 distinct CDR3 sequences listed, roughly a third were seen once. The antigens these receptors bind are not known. Sample: cultured CD8+ T cells from PBMCs, taken from culture after CMV antigen stimulation. Receptor source: a human donor in good health (CMV status not recorded). Some clones in this sample may be carry-over from other donors' samples. Each CDR3 is given with its conserved first and last residue. Each record gives: D gene, V gene, J gene, clone size, CDR3 DNA, CDR3 protein. D genes are given only for firm matches. Clone size is not always given. Where it is, it says once, few, many or a class for expanded clones.

d_gene: TRBD1; v_gene: TRBV4-2; j_gene: TRBJ1-1; abundance: few; CDR3nt: TGTGCCAGCAGCCAGACAGGGGGTAAGACTGAAGCTTTCTTT; CDR3aa: CASSQTGGKTEAFF
d_gene: .; v_gene: TRBV10-3; j_gene: TRBJ2-7; abundance: .; CDR3nt: TGTGCCATCAGTGAGTCGATGAAGGGTCAGAGCTACGAGCAGTACTTC; CDR3aa: CAISESMKGQSYEQYF
d_gene: TRBD1; v_gene: TRBV20-1; j_gene: TRBJ2-1; abundance: few; CDR3nt: TGCAGTGCTTTTACAGGGGGCTTGGGTGAATACAATGAGCAGTTCTTC; CDR3aa: CSAFTGGLGEYNEQFF
d_gene: .; v_gene: TRBV5-5; j_gene: TRBJ2-2; abundance: few; CDR3nt: TGTGCCAGCAGCTACTCCGGTCTTGGCACCGGGGAGCTGTTTTTT; CDR3aa: CASSYSGLGTGELFF
d_gene: TRBD1; v_gene: TRBV7-9; j_gene: TRBJ1-6; abundance: .; CDR3nt: TGTGCCAGCAGCTACGGACAGGAGATTAATTCACCCCTCCACTTT; CDR3aa: CASSYGQEINSPLHF
d_gene: .; v_gene: TRBV6-1; j_gene: TRBJ2-7; abundance: many; CDR3nt: TGTGCCATATACGGATACTACGAGCAGTACTTC; CDR3aa: CAIYGYYEQYF
d_gene: TRBD1; v_gene: TRBV6-4; j_gene: TRBJ1-3; abundance: .; CDR3nt: TGTGCCAGCAGTGACGTCAACAGGGGTCGGACCATATATTTT; CDR3aa: CASSDVNRGRTIYF
d_gene: TRBD1; v_gene: TRBV7-2; j_gene: TRBJ1-5; abundance: many; CDR3nt: TGTGCCAGCAGCATAGACAGGGGGCTAAGCAATCAGCCCCAGCATTTT; CDR3aa: CASSIDRGLSNQPQHF
d_gene: TRBD1; v_gene: TRBV4-1; j_gene: TRBJ2-7; abundance: .; CDR3nt: TGCGCCAGCAGTCAACTATATATCCGGGACAGGGCAGCCTACGAGCAGTACTTC; CDR3aa: CASSQLYIRDRAAYEQYF
d_gene: .; v_gene: TRBV15; j_gene: TRBJ2-1; abundance: .; CDR3nt: TGTGCCACCAGCAGAGATTGGGGCAATGAGCAGTTCTTC; CDR3aa: CATSRDWGNEQFF
d_gene: .; v_gene: TRBV4-3; j_gene: TRBJ2-2; abundance: .; CDR3nt: TGCGCCAGCAGCCAGTTCCGGGACCCGGGCACCGGGGAGCTGTTTTTT; CDR3aa: CASSQFRDPGTGELFF
d_gene: .; v_gene: TRBV15; j_gene: TRBJ2-7; abundance: .; CDR3nt: TGTGCCACCAGCCTTACCATAGGGATCGGGGCCGAGCAGTACTTC; CDR3aa: CATSLTIGIGAEQYF
d_gene: TRBD2; v_gene: TRBV2; j_gene: TRBJ2-1; abundance: .; CDR3nt: TGTGCCAGCCTTACTAGCGGGGCCCTAAGCTCCTACAATGAGCAGTTCTTC; CDR3aa: CASLTSGALSSYNEQFF
d_gene: TRBD1; v_gene: TRBV27; j_gene: TRBJ1-2; abundance: .; CDR3nt: TGTGCCAGCAGTGTCACCGGGACAGTTTTTTGGTATGGCTACACCTTC; CDR3aa: CASSVTGTVFWYGYTF
d_gene: .; v_gene: TRBV29-1; j_gene: TRBJ2-4; abundance: .; CDR3nt: TGCAGCGTTCTGGGGGGGCTACACATTCAGTACTTC; CDR3aa: CSVLGGLHIQYF
d_gene: .; v_gene: TRBV6-1; j_gene: TRBJ2-2; abundance: few; CDR3nt: TGTGCCAGCAGTGAATTCCCGGGGCCTTACACCGGGGAGCTGTTTTTT; CDR3aa: CASSEFPGPYTGELFF
d_gene: TRBD1; v_gene: TRBV12-3/TRBV12-4; j_gene: TRBJ2-7; abundance: many; CDR3nt: TGTGCCAGCAGTTTTCTGACAGGGGGAGACTTGGCGGGGCCGTCCTACGAGCAGTACTTC; CDR3aa: CASSFLTGGDLAGPSYEQYF
d_gene: .; v_gene: TRBV14; j_gene: TRBJ2-5; abundance: .; CDR3nt: TGTGCCAGCAGCCAGTTGCGGGACGGTTACCCCCGGGGGACCCAGTACTTC; CDR3aa: CASSQLRDGYPRGTQYF
d_gene: .; v_gene: TRBV12-3/TRBV12-4; j_gene: TRBJ2-3; abundance: .; CDR3nt: TGTGCCAGCAGTTTTCAGGGGACTAGCACAGATACGCAGTATTTT; CDR3aa: CASSFQGTSTDTQYF
d_gene: .; v_gene: TRBV7-6; j_gene: TRBJ1-1; abundance: .; CDR3nt: TGTGCCAGCAGCTTAGCCCACGGGAATGAGGGGCCCACTGAAGCTTTCTTT; CDR3aa: CASSLAHGNEGPTEAFF
d_gene: TRBD2; v_gene: TRBV2; j_gene: TRBJ2-2; abundance: few; CDR3nt: TGTGCCAGCGGGGGACTAGCGGGGGTCCATACCGGGGAGCTGTTTTTT; CDR3aa: CASGGLAGVHTGELFF
d_gene: .; v_gene: TRBV9; j_gene: TRBJ2-7; abundance: .; CDR3nt: TGTGCCAGCAGCGTAGACCTAGCGTTGATCTCTGGGCAGTACTTC; CDR3aa: CASSVDLALISGQYF
d_gene: TRBD1; v_gene: TRBV11-3; j_gene: TRBJ2-7; abundance: few; CDR3nt: TGTGCCAGCAGCTTAGCGGGACAGGGTCGGTACGAGCAGTACTTC; CDR3aa: CASSLAGQGRYEQYF
d_gene: .; v_gene: TRBV7-3; j_gene: TRBJ2-2; abundance: .; CDR3nt: TGTGCCAGCAGTTGGGACCACCTCGGGGAGCTGTTTTTT; CDR3aa: CASSWDHLGELFF
d_gene: .; v_gene: TRBV29-1; j_gene: TRBJ1-2; abundance: .; CDR3nt: TGCAGCGTTGAAGGACTTGCCTACTATGGCTACACCTTC; CDR3aa: CSVEGLAYYGYTF
d_gene: TRBD2; v_gene: TRBV10-3; j_gene: TRBJ2-5; abundance: .; CDR3nt: TGTGCCATCAAAGGTTCTCGCGGGGGGGCCTCCGAGACCCAGTACTTC; CDR3aa: CAIKGSRGGASETQYF
d_gene: .; v_gene: TRBV27; j_gene: TRBJ2-3; abundance: .; CDR3nt: TGTGCCAGCAGCCTTACAGGGCGCACAATAGATACGCAGTATTTT; CDR3aa: CASSLTGRTIDTQYF
d_gene: .; v_gene: TRBV7-9; j_gene: TRBJ1-6; abundance: few; CDR3nt: TGTGCCAGCAGCTTAGGAAACGGGAGGACCTATAATTCACCCCTCCACTTT; CDR3aa: CASSLGNGRTYNSPLHF
d_gene: .; v_gene: TRBV24-1; j_gene: TRBJ2-1; abundance: few; CDR3nt: TGTGCCACCTCTGACCTTAGACAGGCCTACAATGAGCAGTTCTTC; CDR3aa: CATSDLRQAYNEQFF
d_gene: TRBD1; v_gene: TRBV12-3/TRBV12-4; j_gene: TRBJ2-5; abundance: few; CDR3nt: TGTGCCAGCAGGACAGGGGGGAAGACCCAGTACTTC; CDR3aa: CASRTGGKTQYF
d_gene: TRBD2; v_gene: TRBV5-6; j_gene: TRBJ2-5; abundance: .; CDR3nt: TGTGCCAGCAGCTCCGGGACTAGCGGGACCCAGTACTTC; CDR3aa: CASSSGTSGTQYF
d_gene: TRBD1; v_gene: TRBV10-3; j_gene: TRBJ1-2; abundance: .; CDR3nt: TGTGCCATCAGTGAGCCAGACGGGACAGCCGGTAGAGTAGGCTACACCTTC; CDR3aa: CAISEPDGTAGRVGYTF
d_gene: .; v_gene: TRBV7-2; j_gene: TRBJ2-2; abundance: many; CDR3nt: TGTGCCAGCAGCTTAGAGTGGGACGGGGAGCTGTTTTTT; CDR3aa: CASSLEWDGELFF
d_gene: TRBD1; v_gene: TRBV10-3; j_gene: TRBJ2-3; abundance: .; CDR3nt: TGTGCCATCAGTGAGTTCGACAGGGGTTCGTATACAGATACGCAGTATTTT; CDR3aa: CAISEFDRGSYTDTQYF
d_gene: .; v_gene: TRBV7-9; j_gene: TRBJ1-1; abundance: few; CDR3nt: TGTGCCAGCAGCTTATTCTCGGTCTCTGAAGCTTTCTTT; CDR3aa: CASSLFSVSEAFF
d_gene: .; v_gene: TRBV7-9; j_gene: TRBJ2-7; abundance: .; CDR3nt: TGTGCCAGCAGCTCCCGAATACCGACAGGCGGCGAGCAGTACTTC; CDR3aa: CASSSRIPTGGEQYF
d_gene: .; v_gene: TRBV20-1; j_gene: TRBJ2-1; abundance: few; CDR3nt: TGCAGTGCTAGAGATCCATACAGAAGCTCCTACAATGAGCAGTTCTTC; CDR3aa: CSARDPYRSSYNEQFF
d_gene: TRBD2; v_gene: TRBV5-5; j_gene: TRBJ2-5; abundance: .; CDR3nt: TGTGCCAGCAGCACAGGGACTAGCGGGGGGCCAAGAGAGACCCAGTACTTC; CDR3aa: CASSTGTSGGPRETQYF
d_gene: .; v_gene: TRBV7-4; j_gene: TRBJ2-3; abundance: .; CDR3nt: TGTGCCAGCAGCTCCCCGGACAGATGCACAGATACGCAGTATTTT; CDR3aa: CASSSPDRCTDTQYF
d_gene: .; v_gene: TRBV27; j_gene: TRBJ2-7; abundance: few; CDR3nt: TGTGCCAGCAGTTTACCGGACAGTAGCTACGAGCAGTACTTC; CDR3aa: CASSLPDSSYEQYF
d_gene: .; v_gene: TRBV6-5; j_gene: TRBJ2-6; abundance: .; CDR3nt: TGTGCCAGCAGTTACGGCAGGGTCTCTGGGGCCAACGTCCTGACTTTC; CDR3aa: CASSYGRVSGANVLTF
d_gene: .; v_gene: TRBV5-1; j_gene: TRBJ1-1; abundance: .; CDR3nt: TGCGCCAGCAGCTTGGGCACAACGGGACTCAGGAACACTGAAGCTTTCTTT; CDR3aa: CASSLGTTGLRNTEAFF
d_gene: .; v_gene: TRBV6-5; j_gene: TRBJ2-1; abundance: few; CDR3nt: TGTGCCAGCAGTTACTCACCTCCGACCCCAGACAATGAGCAGTTCTTC; CDR3aa: CASSYSPPTPDNEQFF
d_gene: TRBD2; v_gene: TRBV6-5; j_gene: TRBJ2-7; abundance: .; CDR3nt: TGTGCCAGCAGTTACGGGACTAGCGGCTACGAGCAGTACTTC; CDR3aa: CASSYGTSGYEQYF
d_gene: .; v_gene: TRBV4-2; j_gene: TRBJ1-2; abundance: .; CDR3nt: TGTGCCAGCAGCCAAGGGTCCCGCTACACCTTC; CDR3aa: CASSQGSRYTF
d_gene: .; v_gene: TRBV9; j_gene: TRBJ2-5; abundance: .; CDR3nt: TGTGCCAGCAGCGTAAAGGGGAATTTTGAGACCCAGTACTTC; CDR3aa: CASSVKGNFETQYF
d_gene: .; v_gene: TRBV27; j_gene: TRBJ2-7; abundance: few; CDR3nt: TGTGCCAGCAGTCCCTTTGGGGCAGGAGAAGGCGAGCAGTACTTC; CDR3aa: CASSPFGAGEGEQYF
d_gene: .; v_gene: TRBV7-9; j_gene: TRBJ1-1; abundance: .; CDR3nt: TGTGCCAGCAGCCCGAGCCCTGGAAGGAACACTGAAGCTTTCTTT; CDR3aa: CASSPSPGRNTEAFF
d_gene: TRBD1; v_gene: TRBV5-5; j_gene: TRBJ1-2; abundance: few; CDR3nt: TGTGCCAGCAGCTTGGTCACAGGGGCAGATTCTGACTATGGCTACACCTTC; CDR3aa: CASSLVTGADSDYGYTF
d_gene: .; v_gene: TRBV12-3/TRBV12-4; j_gene: TRBJ2-2; abundance: .; CDR3nt: TGTGCCAGCGCCCCTGGGGTGTACACCGGGGAGCTGTTTTTT; CDR3aa: CASAPGVYTGELFF
d_gene: TRBD1; v_gene: TRBV29-1; j_gene: TRBJ1-2; abundance: .; CDR3nt: TGCAGCGTTGAAGCTGACAGGGCGGACTATGGCTACACCTTC; CDR3aa: CSVEADRADYGYTF